This T cell receptor beta chain comes out of a study of blood T cell repertoires in COVID-19. Trimming took 4 bases from V and 6 from J, leaving 13 bases between them. This CDR3 spans 13 amino acids. CDR1 LGHDT and CDR2 YNNKEL come from the germline V gene (reference sequence). Assay used: immunoSEQ multiplex PCR; TCRdb lists only in-frame clones, some missing. The sample lists 150,000 to 200,000 clones, 84% occurring once. This rearrangement joins TRBV3-1 (or the pseudogene TRBV3-2) to TRBJ2-7; D is unresolved. The origin of this receptor is a man aged 45-60 years who had recovered from COVID-19. Input material: PBMCs or T cells enriched from blood (not recorded which). As DNA, the CDR3 is TGTGCCAGCAGCCGACTCACCGAGAGCGAGCAGTACTTC. Translation gives CASSRLTESEQYF.